The 21 T cell receptor beta chains listed next were all sequenced from one sample in a study of blood T cell repertoires in COVID-19. The repertoire was sequenced with immunoSEQ multiplex PCR; TCRdb's copy has only in-frame clones and lacks some. The repertoire consists of 45,000 to 60,000 clones, with 85% to 90% occurring once and the leading ten covering more than 6%. The sample consisted of peripheral blood. The source is a human donor with active COVID-19. The donor label of this sample is uncertain.

The chain has TRBV6-4 and TRBJ2-7, with a possible D match to TRBD2 (6 bases). V was cut by 2 bases and J by 0 bases, with 11 bases left in between. Germline V lookup: CDR1 MRHNA, CDR2 SNTAGT. The CDR3 sequence is 15 residues long. The CDR3 DNA reads as TGTGCCAGCAGTGACGTCGCGGGACCCTCCTACGAGCAGTACTTC. It specifies CASSDVAGPSYEQYF.

This chain uses TRBV24-1 with TRBJ2-3; 16 nucleotides match TRBD2. This CDR3 region has 17 residues. Germline V CDR1 and CDR2: KGHDR, SFDVKD. Trimming removed 9 bases from V and 5 bases from J; junction bases left unmatched: 10. CDR3 amino acids: CATADGTSGRARDTQYF. CDR3 nucleotide sequence: TGTGCCACCGCCGACGGGACTAGCGGGAGGGCTAGAGATACGCAGTATTTT.

The chain carries TRBV7-9 and TRBJ1-3; D remains ambiguous. V dropped 2 bases and J dropped 3 bases, with 5 bases sitting between them. The CDR3 is 13 residues long. CDR1 and CDR2 from the germline V gene are SEHNR and FQNEAQ (reference sequence). The CDR3 loop reads CASSLFNGNTIYF. In nucleotides, the CDR3 is TGTGCCAGCAGCTTATTCAATGGAAACACCATATATTTT.

This chain joins TRBV7-2 and TRBJ1-5; D gene unclear. Trimming removed 3 bases at V and 0 bases at J, with 6 bases between. The CDR3 sequence is 14 residues long. Germline loops: CDR1 SGHTA, CDR2 FQGNSA. CDR3 amino acids: CASSFGNSNQPQHF. The CDR3 DNA sequence: TGTGCCAGCAGCTTTGGCAATAGCAATCAGCCCCAGCATTTT.

The V gene is TRBV19, the J gene TRBJ2-1; tentative D call: TRBD2 (5 bases). V was shortened by 6 bases and J by 10 bases, with 13 bases between the two germline ends. Germline CDR1 reads LNHDA; CDR2 reads SQIVND (reference sequence). This CDR3 contains 12 residues. This CDR3 is CASSHPSSEQFF. For the CDR3, the DNA is TGTGCCAGTAGCCACCCTTCTAGCGAGCAGTTCTTC.

This clone was counted once. V is TRBV2 and J is TRBJ2-2; 10 nucleotides line up with TRBD2. The germline V gene has CDR1 SNHLY and CDR2 FYNNEI. There are 16 residues in the CDR3. V lost 10 bases, J lost 7 bases, and 15 bases stayed unmatched. The CDR3 reads CAITGASGSSSGELFF. The CDR3, as DNA: TGTGCCATCACTGGGGCTAGCGGGAGTAGTAGCGGGGAGCTGTTTTTT. The full variable domain, its missing parts supplied by reference TRBV2 and TRBJ2-2, is EPEVTQTPSHQVTQMGQEVILRCVPISNHLYFYWYRQILGQKVEFLVSFYNNEISEKSEIFDDQFSVERPDGSNFTLKIRSTKLEDSAMYFCAITGASGSSSGELFFGEGSRLTVL.

The chain links TRBV27 to TRBJ2-2; 7 bases agree with TRBD2. The J segment lost 7 bases and the V segment lost 4 bases, leaving 9 bases of the junction unmatched. The CDR3 is made up of 15 amino acids. Germline lookup yields CDR1 MNHEY and CDR2 SMNVEV (reference sequence). The CDR3 spells CASSSGGGRGGELFF. CDR3 in DNA: TGTGCCAGCAGTTCTGGGGGGGGTAGAGGCGGGGAGCTGTTTTTT.

This rearrangement joins TRBV19 to TRBJ1-2; maybe TRBD1 (5 bases). Germline V gene sequence: CDR1 LNHDA, CDR2 SQIVND (reference sequence). The CDR3 contains 18 residues. The V end was cut by 6 bases, the J end by 1 base, with 24 bases between. CDR3: CASSRPGGTYSLNYGYTF. The DNA of the CDR3 is TGTGCCAGTAGCCGCCCCGGGGGGACCTATTCCCTTAACTATGGCTACACCTTC.

CDR3 coding DNA: TGTGCCAGCAGCTTGGCCACGGTGAATAATTCACCCCTCCACTTT. Translation gives CASSLATVNNSPLHF. The chain couples TRBV5-5 to TRBJ1-6; D uncertain. Germline lookup yields CDR1 SGHKS and CDR2 YYEKEE (reference sequence). Trimming stripped 0 bases from V and 5 bases from J, with 9 bases between. This CDR3 comprises 15 residues.

In its sample, this clone was seen a few times. The chain employs TRBV6-5 and TRBJ2-3; the match to TRBD2 covers 8 bases. Trimming removed 5 bases from V and 3 bases from J; junction bases left unmatched: 7. Germline V lookup: CDR1 MNHEY, CDR2 SVGAGI. This CDR3 contains 15 residues. CDR3 region: CASSLGLARTDTQYF. The CDR3 DNA is TGTGCCAGCAGTCTCGGACTAGCTAGGACAGATACGCAGTATTTT.

The J gene is TRBJ2-7, the V gene TRBV2, with 7 bases aligning to TRBD1. The CDR3 totals 14 residues. Unmatched junction bases numbered 8, after V lost 6 bases and J lost 3 bases. Germline CDR1 SNHLY, CDR2 FYNNEI. The CDR3 protein is CASRGDRLYYEQYF. In DNA, the CDR3 is TGTGCCAGCAGGGGGGACAGATTGTACTACGAGCAGTACTTC. The whole variable domain, filled in from reference TRBV2 and TRBJ2-7, reads EPEVTQTPSHQVTQMGQEVILRCVPISNHLYFYWYRQILGQKVEFLVSFYNNEISEKSEIFDDQFSVERPDGSNFTLKIRSTKLEDSAMYFCASRGDRLYYEQYFGPGTRLTVT.

V and J are TRBV7-9 and TRBJ1-2, with TRBD1 matching over 8 bases. From germline, CDR1 is SEHNR and CDR2 FQNEAQ (reference sequence). The length of the CDR3 is 14 residues. Trimming at V came to 1 base and at J to 7 bases, leaving 5 bases not matched to a gene. CDR3 protein: CASSLEAGGGGYTF. The CDR3 DNA reads as TGTGCCAGCAGCTTAGAGGCAGGGGGCGGTGGCTACACCTTC.

This clone was detected a few times. The chain is built from TRBV18 and TRBJ2-7; 10 bases are a match to TRBD2. V lost 2 bases and J lost 2; bases outside the gene matches: 3. The CDR3 spans 15 residues. Per the germline V gene, CDR1 is KGHSH and CDR2 is LQKENI. The CDR3 sequence is CASSPVLAGPYEQYF. The DNA of the CDR3 is TGTGCCAGCTCACCAGTACTAGCGGGGCCCTACGAGCAGTACTTC.

The chain is built from TRBV10-3 and TRBJ1-1, with 7 nucleotides matching TRBD1. J gave up 2 bases and V 1 base, and 1 base lay outside the gene matches. This CDR3 comprises 14 residues. Germline-derived CDR1 and CDR2 are ENHRY and SYGVKD. The CDR3 reads CAISELGGNTEAFF. The CDR3 DNA reads as TGTGCCATCAGTGAGTTAGGGGGCAACACTGAAGCTTTCTTT.

The gene calls are TRBV2 and TRBJ2-7; TRBD1 matches 11 bases. This CDR3 is built from 14 residues. The V gene end was trimmed by 6 bases and the J gene end by 3 bases; junction bases not matched to a gene: 4. Germline V gene sequence: CDR1 SNHLY, CDR2 FYNNEI. The CDR3 bases are TGTGCCAGCAGGGGACAGGGGGTTGGCTACGAGCAGTACTTC. It encodes CASRGQGVGYEQYF.

This chain uses TRBV27 with TRBJ2-5; 7 bases fit TRBD1. In germline, CDR1 is MNHEY, CDR2 SMNVEV (reference sequence). CDR3 length equals 13 residues. V lost 5 bases, J lost 7 bases, and 7 bases stayed unmatched. This chain's CDR3 is CASSPSAGGTQYF. Written as DNA, the CDR3 is TGTGCCAGCAGTCCCTCTGCAGGGGGGACCCAGTACTTC.

This chain connects TRBV19 to TRBJ1-2; no definite D call. Germline V lookup: CDR1 LNHDA, CDR2 SQIVND (reference sequence). The CDR3 is made up of 15 amino acids. The V gene lost 4 bases and the J gene lost 4 bases, with 16 bases spanning the gap. Here the CDR3 reads CASSNSLPSGYGYTF. The CDR3 bases are TGTGCCAGTAGTAATTCTCTCCCGAGCGGCTATGGCTACACCTTC.

The chain employs TRBV28 and TRBJ2-5; the match to TRBD1 covers 7 bases. J was trimmed by 4 bases and V by 5 bases; bases with no gene match: 7. Looked up from germline, CDR1 is MDHEN and CDR2 is SYDVKM. The CDR3 consists of 14 residues. CDR3 region: CASSPDRAPETQYF. CDR3 in DNA: TGTGCCAGCAGTCCAGACAGGGCCCCAGAGACCCAGTACTTC.

The chain links TRBV7-2 to TRBJ2-2, with D uncertain. Germline CDR1 and CDR2: SGHTA and FQGNSA. Deletions cut 3 bases from V and 4 bases from J, with 6 bases between. There are 13 residues in the CDR3. The CDR3 bases are TGTGCCAGCAGCTTTTCGAGCACCGGGGAGCTGTTTTTT. Protein product: CASSFSSTGELFF.

CDR3 in amino acids: CASSQHKSAGAHSGEQFF. The DNA of the CDR3 is TGTGCCAGCAGCCAACATAAATCGGCGGGAGCTCATTCCGGTGAGCAGTTCTTC. J is TRBJ2-1 and V is TRBV3-1 (or the pseudogene TRBV3-2); 7 nucleotides agree with TRBD2. The junction had 19 bases not matched to a gene; V was cut back by 2 bases and J by 9 bases. This CDR3 comprises 18 residues. Per the germline V gene, CDR1 is LGHDT and CDR2 is YNNKEL (reference sequence).

The V gene is TRBV2, the J gene TRBJ2-7; 8 bases are a match to TRBD1. CDR1 and CDR2 (germline): SNHLY, FYNNEI. CDR3 size: 14 residues. V trimming: 2 bases; J trimming: 5 bases; junction bases outside the gene matches: 5. CDR3 sequence: CASSERQGAHEQYF. The DNA of the CDR3 is TGTGCCAGCAGTGAACGGCAGGGGGCCCACGAGCAGTACTTC. Complete variable domain (other parts from reference TRBV2 and TRBJ2-7): EPEVTQTPSHQVTQMGQEVILRCVPISNHLYFYWYRQILGQKVEFLVSFYNNEISEKSEIFDDQFSVERPDGSNFTLKIRSTKLEDSAMYFCASSERQGAHEQYFGPGTRLTVT.